This paragraph reports one T cell receptor (beta chain). Its matching antigen is unknown. This record comes from a study of T cell repertoires in cytomegalovirus infection. Background on the study: Indications of both CMV infection and matching HLA type were provided by public TCR beta signatures.

CDR1 LGHNA and CDR2 YNFKEQ come from the germline V gene. V lost 4 bases to trimming and J lost 2 bases, with 14 bases between them. The CDR3 contains 15 residues. Using its own MiXCR run on the reads, TCRdb lists one record per CDR3 protein. The table records around 630,000 distinct CDR3 sequences, 24% of them present only once. Study results and limitations: Based on cumulative public TCR beta family frequency, carriers of CMV plus the relevant HLA were identified. HLA-C-restricted CMV-specific TCR beta clonotypes were dominant in the ex vivo response.

Sequencing was done on a sample of CD8+ T cells from PBMCs. The rearrangement joins TRBV4-2 to TRBJ1-1; unclear D gene. This TCR was recovered from a human donor in good health (CMV status not recorded). Some clones in this sample may be carry-over from other donors' samples. CDR3 amino acids: CASSLPGEGNTEAFF. CDR3 in DNA: TGTGCCAGCAGCCTACCCGGTGAGGGCAACACTGAAGCTTTCTTT.